This TCR beta chain is from a study of CD4 T cells in relation to SARS-CoV-2 and coronaviruses. Study information: PBMCs were cultured with antigen for about eleven days before TCR beta sequencing. Shared crossreactive spike epitopes were mapped to their HLA restriction. Controls used an HIV-1 Nef peptide pool or no peptide.

The length of the CDR3 is 16 residues. The germline V gene encodes CDR1 LNHDA and CDR2 SQIVND (reference sequence). V shed 2 bases, J shed 6 bases, and the junction held 11 bases outside the gene matches. The unexposed donors gave CD4+ T cells in about 2010-2019, prior to COVID-19. After approximately 10 days of culture, CD4+ T cells were isolated. Half the medium was replaced with IL-2 medium on days 3 and 7. Remarks on this clone: Antigen specificity is unknown.

The protocol was immunoSEQ multiplex PCR, while the TCRdb copy is restricted to in-frame clones and leaves out a portion. Of about 19,000 clones listed, approximately 80% are singletons. Source material: CD4+ T cells from PBMCs, cultured in vitro. This receptor was identified in a human donor in good health. The genes are TRBV19 and TRBJ2-7; TRBD1 matches 9 bases. The CDR3 reads CASSITSAQGAGEQYF. The CDR3 nucleotides are TGTGCCAGTAGTATAACTAGCGCACAGGGGGCGGGCGAGCAGTACTTC.